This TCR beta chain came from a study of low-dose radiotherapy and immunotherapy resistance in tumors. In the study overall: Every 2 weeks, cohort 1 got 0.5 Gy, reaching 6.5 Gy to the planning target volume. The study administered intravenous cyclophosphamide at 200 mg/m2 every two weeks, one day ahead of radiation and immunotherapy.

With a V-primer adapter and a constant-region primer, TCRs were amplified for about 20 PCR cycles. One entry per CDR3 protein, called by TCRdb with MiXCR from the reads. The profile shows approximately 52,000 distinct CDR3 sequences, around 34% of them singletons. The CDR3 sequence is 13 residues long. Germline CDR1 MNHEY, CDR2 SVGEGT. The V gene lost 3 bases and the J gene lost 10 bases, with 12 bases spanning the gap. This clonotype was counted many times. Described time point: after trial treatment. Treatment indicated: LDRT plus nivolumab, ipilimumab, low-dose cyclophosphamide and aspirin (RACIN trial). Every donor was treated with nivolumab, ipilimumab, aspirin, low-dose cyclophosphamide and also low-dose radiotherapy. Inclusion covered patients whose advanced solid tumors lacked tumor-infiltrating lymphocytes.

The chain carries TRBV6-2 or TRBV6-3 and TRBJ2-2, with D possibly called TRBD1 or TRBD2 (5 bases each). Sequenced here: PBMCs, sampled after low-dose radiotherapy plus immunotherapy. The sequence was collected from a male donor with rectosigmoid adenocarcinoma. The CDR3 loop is CASSYGGFMELFF. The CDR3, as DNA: TGTGCCAGCAGTTATGGGGGTTTCATGGAGCTGTTTTTT.